This is a list of T cell receptor beta chains from one sample in a study of T cell repertoires in cytomegalovirus infection. TCRdb called the reads again in MiXCR, with one record for every CDR3 protein. The sample has about 740,000 distinct CDR3 sequences; roughly a third are singletons. The sequencing input was PBMCs. Receptors originate from a human donor in good health (CMV status not recorded). Some clones in this sample may be carry-over from other donors' samples. The CDR3 runs from the conserved cysteine through the conserved F or W. A D gene is named only where the DNA matches it firmly. Size is omitted from some rows. Given values are once, few, many or a class for expanded clones.

D: TRBD2
size: .
J: TRBJ2-1
V: TRBV4-1
DNA: TGCGCCAGCAGCCAAGAGAATAGCGGGAGCTCCTACAATGAGCAGTTCTTC
CDR3: CASSQENSGSSYNEQFF

D: .
size: few
J: TRBJ1-1
V: TRBV2
DNA: TGTGCCAGCAGTGACCGGAGGCGGAACACTGAAGCTTTCTTT
CDR3: CASSDRRRNTEAFF

D: .
size: .
J: TRBJ2-7
V: TRBV7-8
DNA: TGTGCCAGCAGCTTAGGTCAGACCAAAACCTACGAGCAGTACTTC
CDR3: CASSLGQTKTYEQYF

D: .
size: few
J: TRBJ1-6
V: TRBV20-1
DNA: TGCAGTGCTCAATCAGGGATGTCCCTCCACTTT
CDR3: CSAQSGMSLHF

D: TRBD1
size: .
J: TRBJ1-6
V: TRBV7-2
DNA: TGTGCCAGCAGCCTCCGGGACAGCTATAATTCACCCCTCCACTTT
CDR3: CASSLRDSYNSPLHF

D: .
size: .
J: TRBJ2-1
V: TRBV5-4
DNA: TGTGCCAGCAGCCGTAGGACTGGGCGTTCCTACAATGAGCAGTTCTTC
CDR3: CASSRRTGRSYNEQFF

D: .
size: .
J: TRBJ2-5
V: TRBV4-1
DNA: TGCGCCAGCAGCCAAGATGCCGCAGGGGTCTATATGGAGACCCATTACTTC
CDR3: CASSQDAAGVYMETHYF

D: .
size: .
J: TRBJ1-3
V: TRBV7-1
DNA: TGTGCCAGGGGGAGGGACACCATATATTTT
CDR3: CARGRDTIYF

D: .
size: once
J: TRBJ1-2
V: TRBV6-5
DNA: TGTGCCAGCAGTTACACTGCGGGTGGCTATGGCTACACCTTC
CDR3: CASSYTAGGYGYTF

D: .
size: .
J: TRBJ1-1
V: TRBV6-6
DNA: TGTGCCAGCAGTTACTCCGCCATACAGCCCCATTTGAACACTGAAGCTTTCTTT
CDR3: CASSYSAIQPHLNTEAFF

D: .
size: .
J: TRBJ2-5
V: TRBV19
DNA: TGTGCCAGTAGTATTACTAGGAAAGAGACCCAGTACTTC
CDR3: CASSITRKETQYF

D: .
size: .
J: TRBJ1-1
V: TRBV6-6
DNA: TGTGCCAGCAGTTACATAACAGGGAACACTGAAGCTTTCTTT
CDR3: CASSYITGNTEAFF

D: TRBD2
size: .
J: TRBJ2-1
V: TRBV7-2
DNA: TGTGCCAGCAGCAAGGCGGGACTAGCGGGGGGCAACAATGAGCAGTTCTTC
CDR3: CASSKAGLAGGNNEQFF

D: .
size: .
J: TRBJ2-1
V: TRBV12-3/TRBV12-4
DNA: TGTGCCAGCAGTTTAGAGACGTACAATTTGCAGTTATTC
CDR3: CASSLETYNLQLF

D: .
size: few
J: TRBJ1-5
V: TRBV28
DNA: TGTGCCAGCACCAACCTCTTAGGGGACATGAATCAGCCCCAGCATTTT
CDR3: CASTNLLGDMNQPQHF

D: .
size: .
J: TRBJ1-1
V: TRBV6-6
DNA: TGTGCCAGCAGCCTCTCGGACAGCGCGTCTGAAGCTTTCTTT
CDR3: CASSLSDSASEAFF

D: TRBD1
size: many
J: TRBJ2-7
V: TRBV7-2
DNA: TGTGCCAGCAGCCCCCAAGGGGACAGGGCACACGAGCAGTACTTC
CDR3: CASSPQGDRAHEQYF

D: .
size: once
J: TRBJ1-5
V: TRBV19
DNA: TGTGCCAGTAGTATCGGTGGGAGCCTGCCCAAGCATTTT
CDR3: CASSIGGSLPKHF

D: TRBD1
size: many
J: TRBJ1-6
V: TRBV7-8
DNA: TGTGCCAGCAGCTGGGGGGACAGGGTCAATTCACCCCTCCACTTT
CDR3: CASSWGDRVNSPLHF

D: TRBD1
size: .
J: TRBJ2-2
V: TRBV7-8
DNA: TGTGCCAGAAGCCTGGGACAGGCGAACACCGGGGAGATGTTTTTT
CDR3: CARSLGQANTGEMFF

D: .
size: .
J: TRBJ2-7
V: TRBV10-2
DNA: TGCGCCCGCAGTGAGTCCGCAGGGCAGACCTACGAGCAGTACTTC
CDR3: CARSESAGQTYEQYF

D: TRBD2
size: .
J: TRBJ2-1
V: TRBV6-4
DNA: TGTGCCAGCAGTGACCCTTGGTCTAGCGGGAGCTCCTACAATGAGCAGTTCTTC
CDR3: CASSDPWSSGSSYNEQFF

D: .
size: few
J: TRBJ2-3
V: TRBV20-1
DNA: TGCAGTGCTAGTCGAGACAGTAACACAGATACGCAGTATTTT
CDR3: CSASRDSNTDTQYF

D: TRBD1
size: many
J: TRBJ1-5
V: TRBV7-2
DNA: TGTGCCAGCAGCTCCCGGGACAGGGGTTGGAATCAGCCCCAGCATTTT
CDR3: CASSSRDRGWNQPQHF

D: .
size: .
J: TRBJ2-5
V: TRBV29-1
DNA: TGCAGCGTTGTTAGCCGACAAGAGACCCAGTACTTC
CDR3: CSVVSRQETQYF

D: .
size: .
J: TRBJ1-5
V: TRBV6-2/TRBV6-3
DNA: TGTGCCAGCAGTTACTCCGGTCAGCCCCAGCATTTT
CDR3: CASSYSGQPQHF

D: .
size: few
J: TRBJ1-2
V: TRBV28
DNA: TGTGCCAGCGGACGGAACTATGGCTACACCTTC
CDR3: CASGRNYGYTF

D: .
size: few
J: TRBJ1-5
V: TRBV10-3
DNA: TGTGCCATCAGTGAGTCCGGAGGTTCTAATCAGCCCCAGCATTTT
CDR3: CAISESGGSNQPQHF

D: TRBD1
size: .
J: TRBJ1-4
V: TRBV6-2/TRBV6-3
DNA: TGTGCCAGCAGTTACAGCGGGACAGTTTTTGAAAAACTGTTTTTT
CDR3: CASSYSGTVFEKLFF

D: TRBD2
size: few
J: TRBJ2-1
V: TRBV2
DNA: TGTGCCAGCAGTACCTTCGGGAGCGGGAGTACCTACAATGAGCAGTTCTTC
CDR3: CASSTFGSGSTYNEQFF

D: .
size: .
J: TRBJ1-2
V: TRBV11-3
DNA: TGTGCCAGCAGCTTTAGCGGGGTCGACGGCTACACCTTC
CDR3: CASSFSGVDGYTF

D: .
size: few
J: TRBJ2-7
V: TRBV20-1
DNA: TGCAGTGCTAGAGAGGACAGTATCGAGCAGTACTTC
CDR3: CSAREDSIEQYF

D: TRBD1
size: few
J: TRBJ1-5
V: TRBV28
DNA: TGTGCCAGCAGTGGACAGGGGGCGTCTCAGCCCCAGCATTTT
CDR3: CASSGQGASQPQHF

D: .
size: .
J: TRBJ1-1
V: TRBV6-8
DNA: TGTGCCAGCAGTTACGGTACGGGTGGCCCGAACACTGAAGCTTTCTTT
CDR3: CASSYGTGGPNTEAFF

D: TRBD2
size: .
J: TRBJ2-1
V: TRBV12-3/TRBV12-4
DNA: TGTGCCAGCAGTTTAACGGGGCGAAAAGATCTAGCGGGAGGCCCTCACAATGAGCAGTTCTTC
CDR3: CASSLTGRKDLAGGPHNEQFF

D: .
size: .
J: TRBJ1-2
V: TRBV6-1
DNA: TGTGCCAGCACCGGGGCGCGGGGCTACACCTTC
CDR3: CASTGARGYTF

D: TRBD2
size: .
J: TRBJ2-2
V: TRBV28
DNA: TGTGCCAGCAGTCCGTACTCGGGACTAGCGGAGACGTATACCGGGGAGCTGTTTTTT
CDR3: CASSPYSGLAETYTGELFF

D: .
size: .
J: TRBJ2-6
V: TRBV19
DNA: TGTGCCAGTAGTCCGGAATGGCTAGGGGCCAACGTCCTGACTTTC
CDR3: CASSPEWLGANVLTF

D: TRBD1
size: few
J: TRBJ2-4
V: TRBV20-1
DNA: TGCAGTGCTAGAAGCGGGACAGGGAAAGCCAAAAACATTCAGTACTTC
CDR3: CSARSGTGKAKNIQYF

D: .
size: .
J: TRBJ2-7
V: TRBV11-2
DNA: TGTGCCAGCAGCTCCCTGCGGTCCCTAACCTCCTACGAGCAGTACTTC
CDR3: CASSSLRSLTSYEQYF

D: .
size: many
J: TRBJ2-7
V: TRBV2
DNA: TGTGCCAGCAGTGAAAATAGCCGGTCCTCCTACGAGCAGTACTTC
CDR3: CASSENSRSSYEQYF

D: .
size: few
J: TRBJ2-2
V: TRBV6-1
DNA: TGTGCCAGCAGCGAAGAACAGGGCGGGACCGGGGAGCTGTTTTTT
CDR3: CASSEEQGGTGELFF

D: TRBD1
size: .
J: TRBJ2-5
V: TRBV10-3
DNA: TGTGACATCAGTGGTACCGGGACAGTGGTCGAGACCCATTACTTC
CDR3: CDISGTGTVVETHYF

D: .
size: .
J: TRBJ2-5
V: TRBV20-1
DNA: TGCAGTGCTCGGCAAGAGACCCAGTACTTC
CDR3: CSARQETQYF

D: .
size: few
J: TRBJ2-7
V: TRBV28
DNA: TGTGCCAGCAGTTTAGAAGGGGGGTCGGGCGGGACCTCCTACGAGCAGTACTTC
CDR3: CASSLEGGSGGTSYEQYF

D: .
size: .
J: TRBJ1-2
V: TRBV20-1
DNA: TGCAGTGCCCCAATTCGCTATGGCTACACCTTC
CDR3: CSAPIRYGYTF

D: .
size: .
J: TRBJ2-1
V: TRBV27
DNA: TGTGCCAGCAGTCTCGGGGGGCCCCACAATGAGCAGTTCTTC
CDR3: CASSLGGPHNEQFF

D: .
size: .
J: TRBJ2-1
V: TRBV5-1
DNA: TGCGCCAGCACCGTAGAGGATCCGGGGGTAGATGAGCAGTTCTTC
CDR3: CASTVEDPGVDEQFF

D: .
size: .
J: TRBJ2-1
V: TRBV11-2
DNA: TGTGCCAGCAGCTTAGAGGGCGCCCCCTACAATGAGCAGTTCTTC
CDR3: CASSLEGAPYNEQFF

D: TRBD2
size: .
J: TRBJ2-7
V: TRBV27
DNA: TGTGCCAGCAGCGGTCCTAGCGGGAGAGGCGTCTTC
CDR3: CASSGPSGRGVF

D: TRBD2
size: .
J: TRBJ2-3
V: TRBV6-8
DNA: TGTGCCACCAGCCAGGGACTAGTAGCAGATACGCAGTATTTT
CDR3: CATSQGLVADTQYF

D: .
size: .
J: TRBJ1-2
V: TRBV7-2
DNA: TGTGCCAGCAGCTTAGACCCGGACGGGTACTATGGCTACACCTTC
CDR3: CASSLDPDGYYGYTF

D: .
size: .
J: TRBJ1-4
V: TRBV6-5
DNA: TGTGCCAGCAGTTACTCGGTGAGGGGGTTCGGTGAAAAACTGTTTTTT
CDR3: CASSYSVRGFGEKLFF

D: TRBD1
size: few
J: TRBJ2-5
V: TRBV27
DNA: TGTGCCAGCAGTCGATACCGGGACAGGGGGCGGGAGACCCAGTACTTC
CDR3: CASSRYRDRGRETQYF

D: TRBD1
size: few
J: TRBJ1-6
V: TRBV12-5
DNA: TGTGCTAGTGCCCTGGAGGGGGCAGGGCGTTCACCCCTCCACTTT
CDR3: CASALEGAGRSPLHF

D: .
size: .
J: TRBJ2-7
V: TRBV28
DNA: TGTGCCAGCAGCCTAGACAGGACCGAGCAGTACTTC
CDR3: CASSLDRTEQYF

D: TRBD1
size: many
J: TRBJ2-4
V: TRBV7-8
DNA: TGTGCCAGCAGCTTAGTGACAGGGGGCTATCTAGCCAAAAACATTCAGTACTTC
CDR3: CASSLVTGGYLAKNIQYF

D: .
size: .
J: TRBJ2-2
V: TRBV6-1
DNA: TGTGCCAGCAGTGAAGAACAGAGGTTAACCGGGGAGCTGTTTTTT
CDR3: CASSEEQRLTGELFF

D: .
size: many
J: TRBJ1-1
V: TRBV7-2
DNA: TGTGCCAGCAGCTTAGGCCCTTGGGGGGCGGACACTGAAGCTTTCTTT
CDR3: CASSLGPWGADTEAFF

D: .
size: few
J: TRBJ2-3
V: TRBV27
DNA: TGTGCCAGCAGTCACCGGGACACAAGACCACCAGATACGCAGTATTTT
CDR3: CASSHRDTRPPDTQYF